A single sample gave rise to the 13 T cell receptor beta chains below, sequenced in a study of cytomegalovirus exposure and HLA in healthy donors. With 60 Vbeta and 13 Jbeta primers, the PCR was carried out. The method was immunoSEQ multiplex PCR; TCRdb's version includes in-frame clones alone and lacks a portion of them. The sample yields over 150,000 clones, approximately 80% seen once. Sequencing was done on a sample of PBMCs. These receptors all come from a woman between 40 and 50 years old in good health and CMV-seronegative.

CDR3: CASGSMNEQFF. CDR3 bases: TGTGCTAGCGGGAGTATGAATGAGCAGTTCTTC. This chain uses TRBV7-7 with TRBJ2-1; the match to TRBD2 covers 9 bases. Germline CDR1 SSHAT, CDR2 FNYEAQ (reference sequence). The CDR3 loop spans 11 amino acids.

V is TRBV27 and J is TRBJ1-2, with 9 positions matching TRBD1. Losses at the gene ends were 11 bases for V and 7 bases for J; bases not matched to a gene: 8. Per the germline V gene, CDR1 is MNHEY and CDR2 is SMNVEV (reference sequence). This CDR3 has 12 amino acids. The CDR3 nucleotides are TGTGCCGCCGGGACAGGGCTAGGTGGCTACACCTTC. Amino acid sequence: CAAGTGLGGYTF.

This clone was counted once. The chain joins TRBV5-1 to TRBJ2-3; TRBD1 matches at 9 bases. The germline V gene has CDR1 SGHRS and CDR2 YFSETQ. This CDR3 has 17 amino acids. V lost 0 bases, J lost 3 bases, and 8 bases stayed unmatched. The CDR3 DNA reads TGCGCCAGCAGCTTGGCCTGGACAGGGGAGGCGACAGATACGCAGTATTTT. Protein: CASSLAWTGEATDTQYF.

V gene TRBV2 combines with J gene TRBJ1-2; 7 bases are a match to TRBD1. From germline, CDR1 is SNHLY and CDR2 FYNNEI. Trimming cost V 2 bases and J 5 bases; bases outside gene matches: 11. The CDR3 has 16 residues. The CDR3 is CASSELEGQNPYGYTF. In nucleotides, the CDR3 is TGTGCCAGCAGTGAATTAGAGGGACAGAACCCTTATGGCTACACCTTC.

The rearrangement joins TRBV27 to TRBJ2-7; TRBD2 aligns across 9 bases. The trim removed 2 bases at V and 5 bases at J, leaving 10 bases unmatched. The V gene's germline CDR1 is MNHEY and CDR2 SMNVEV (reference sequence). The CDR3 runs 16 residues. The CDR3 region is CASSLAGGQSSHEQYF. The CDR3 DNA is TGTGCCAGCAGTTTAGCGGGGGGGCAGAGTAGTCACGAGCAGTACTTC.

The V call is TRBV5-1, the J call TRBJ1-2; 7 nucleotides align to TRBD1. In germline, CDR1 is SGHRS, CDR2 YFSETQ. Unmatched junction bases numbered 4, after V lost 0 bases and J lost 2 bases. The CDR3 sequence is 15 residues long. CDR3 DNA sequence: TGCGCCAGCAGCTTGGCCACAGGGGACAACTATGGCTACACCTTC. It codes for CASSLATGDNYGYTF.

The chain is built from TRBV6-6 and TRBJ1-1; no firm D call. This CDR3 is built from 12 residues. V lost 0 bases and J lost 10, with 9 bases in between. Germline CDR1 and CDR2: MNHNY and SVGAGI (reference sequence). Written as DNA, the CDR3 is TGTGCCAGCAGTTACTCTCAGTCTGGAGCTTTCTTT. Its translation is CASSYSQSGAFF.

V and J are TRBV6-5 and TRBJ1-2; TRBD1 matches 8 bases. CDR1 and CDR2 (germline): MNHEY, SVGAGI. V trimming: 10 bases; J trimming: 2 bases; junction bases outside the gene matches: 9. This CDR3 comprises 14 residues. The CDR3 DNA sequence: TGTGCCACCCGAAGCAGACAGGGGAACTATGGCTACACCTTC. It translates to CATRSRQGNYGYTF.

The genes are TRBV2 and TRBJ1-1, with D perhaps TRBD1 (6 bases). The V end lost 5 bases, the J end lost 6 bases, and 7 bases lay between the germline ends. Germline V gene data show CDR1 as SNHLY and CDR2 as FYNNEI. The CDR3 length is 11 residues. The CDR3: CASSYRAEAFF. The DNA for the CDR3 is TGTGCCAGCAGTTACAGGGCTGAAGCTTTCTTT.

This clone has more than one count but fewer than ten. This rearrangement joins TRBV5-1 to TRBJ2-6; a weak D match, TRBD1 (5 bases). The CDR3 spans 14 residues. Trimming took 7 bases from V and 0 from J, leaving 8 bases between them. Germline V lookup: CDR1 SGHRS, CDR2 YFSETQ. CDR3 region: CASRQPSGANVLTF. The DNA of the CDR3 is TGCGCCAGCCGACAGCCCTCTGGGGCCAACGTCCTGACTTTC. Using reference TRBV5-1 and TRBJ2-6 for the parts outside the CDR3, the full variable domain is KAGVTQTPRYLIKTRGQQVTLSCSPISGHRSVSWYQQTPGQGLQFLFEYFSETQRNKGNFPGRFSGRQFSNSRSEMNVSTLELGDSALYLCASRQPSGANVLTFGAGSRLTVL.

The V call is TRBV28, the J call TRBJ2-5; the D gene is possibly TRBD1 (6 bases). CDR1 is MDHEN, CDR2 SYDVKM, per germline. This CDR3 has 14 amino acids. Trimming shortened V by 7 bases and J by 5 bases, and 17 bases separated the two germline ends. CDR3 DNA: TGTGCCAGCAACACCAGGGGTATCGGGGAGACCCAGTACTTC. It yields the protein CASNTRGIGETQYF.

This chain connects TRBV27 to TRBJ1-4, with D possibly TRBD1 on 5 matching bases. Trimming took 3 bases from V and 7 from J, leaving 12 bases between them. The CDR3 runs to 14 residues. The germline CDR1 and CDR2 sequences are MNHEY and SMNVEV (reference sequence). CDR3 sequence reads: CASSFGRVGEKLFF. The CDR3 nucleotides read TGTGCCAGCAGTTTTGGCAGGGTCGGTGAAAAACTGTTTTTT.

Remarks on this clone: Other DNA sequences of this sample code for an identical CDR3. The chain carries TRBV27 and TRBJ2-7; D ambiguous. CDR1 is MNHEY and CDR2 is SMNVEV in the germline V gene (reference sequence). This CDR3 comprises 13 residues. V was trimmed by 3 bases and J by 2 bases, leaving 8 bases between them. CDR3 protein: CASSLSGAYEQYF. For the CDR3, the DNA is TGTGCCAGCAGTTTGTCGGGTGCCTACGAGCAGTACTTC.